The clone carrying this T cell receptor (beta chain) occurred many times. The antigen is not known. Looked up from germline, CDR1 is SNHLY and CDR2 is FYNNEI. V lost 0 bases to trimming and J lost 0 bases; unmatched junction nucleotides: 9. The CDR3 loop spans 18 amino acids. This entry belongs to a study of neurological immune-mediated disorders. Synthesis of cDNA was carried out by template-switch 5'RACE. The reaction used 10-nucleotide random UMIs. The output of every sequencing run, over 180 million TCR-beta sequences, came from 15-18 subjects. TCRdb fed the 5' RACE reads into MiXCR, producing one record per CDR3 protein. The data show some 30,000 distinct CDR3 sequences, with under 25% seen just once and 16% held by the top ten. Regarding the study as a whole: The most TCR clonal expansion was seen in HTLV-1-associated myelopathy, and the least was seen in multiple sclerosis, which fell below healthy controls.

Healthy controls were blood bank volunteers in Maryland, USA. This sequence originates from a woman in her sixties in good health. The V and J genes are TRBV2 and TRBJ2-7, with 9 bases identical to TRBD2. Sequenced sample: PBMCs. Written as DNA, the CDR3 is TGTGCCAGCAGTGAAGCTTCGCCTAGCGGGGACCGCTCCTACGAGCAGTACTTC. As protein: CASSEASPSGDRSYEQYF. Complete variable domain (other parts from reference TRBV2 and TRBJ2-7): EPEVTQTPSHQVTQMGQEVILRCVPISNHLYFYWYRQILGQKVEFLVSFYNNEISEKSEIFDDQFSVERPDGSNFTLKIRSTKLEDSAMYFCASSEASPSGDRSYEQYFGPGTRLTVT.